The sequence of this T cell receptor beta chain was determined in a study of blood T cells in healthy people across ages. The CDR3 is 13 amino acids. Germline CDR1 is MNHEY and CDR2 is SVGAGI. The V gene lost 8 bases and the J gene lost 10 bases, with 21 bases spanning the gap. A second PCR, run for roughly 7 to 11 cycles, used a sample-barcoded 5' primer plus a J-beta primer mix. TCRdb reprocessed the 5' RACE reads with MiXCR, giving one entry per CDR3 protein. The sample consists of about 800,000 distinct CDR3 sequences, around 50% of them appearing once. The chain combines TRBV6-5 with TRBJ2-7; D perhaps matches TRBD2 (5 bases). This sequence originates from an elderly man in good health. Sequencing was carried out using blood. The CDR3 loop is CASSVGVQEAQYF. The DNA of the CDR3 is TGTGCCAGCTCTGTGGGAGTCCAAGAGGCCCAGTACTTC.